This TCR beta chain appears in the sequencing data of a study of cytomegalovirus exposure and HLA in healthy donors. General study findings and limits: Researchers counted around 180 TCR beta chains as cytomegalovirus-associated. In a later analysis, across HLA loci, associated TCR counts were highest for DRB1, lowest for HLA-C.

As regards this clone: Its antigen is not known.

The PCR had 60 Vbeta and 13 Jbeta primers. Sequenced by immunoSEQ multiplex PCR; TCRdb stores in-frame clones only, minus some. The table has roughly 130,000 clones, approximately 85% seen once; the top ten hold roughly 10%. The TCR originated in a male donor in good health and CMV-seropositive. Input material: PBMCs.

CDR3 in amino acids: CASRPTRADTGELFF. In nucleotides, the CDR3 is TGTGCCAGCAGACCGACTAGGGCGGACACCGGGGAGCTGTTTTTT. V usage is TRBV2 and J usage is TRBJ2-2; weak D call: TRBD2 (6 bases). The CDR3 is 15 amino acids. The germline V and J ends were trimmed by 6 bases and 3 bases, with 14 bases remaining between them. Germline CDR1 SNHLY, CDR2 FYNNEI.